This T cell receptor (beta chain) was found in a study of blood T cell repertoires in COVID-19. For the study at large: The United States, Italy and Spain supplied acute and convalescent COVID-19 samples.

The ends lost 3 bases at V and 5 bases at J; junction bases unmatched: 7. The CDR3 extends over 15 amino acids. In germline, CDR1 is KGHDR, CDR2 SFDVKD. TCRdb keeps only in-frame clones here, not all; method: immunoSEQ multiplex PCR. Of 300,000 to 400,000 clones listed, 88% are singletons. Participants had their cohort set by participant-reported clinical history. This clonotype was sampled from a woman aged 30 to 39 with acute COVID-19. Material for sequencing was PBMCs or T cells enriched from blood (not recorded which). The chain recombines TRBV24-1 with TRBJ2-7; TRBD1 matches at 9 bases. The CDR3 loop is CATSDPGQGRDEQYF. The CDR3 nucleotides are TGTGCCACCAGTGATCCCGGACAGGGGAGGGACGAGCAGTACTTC.